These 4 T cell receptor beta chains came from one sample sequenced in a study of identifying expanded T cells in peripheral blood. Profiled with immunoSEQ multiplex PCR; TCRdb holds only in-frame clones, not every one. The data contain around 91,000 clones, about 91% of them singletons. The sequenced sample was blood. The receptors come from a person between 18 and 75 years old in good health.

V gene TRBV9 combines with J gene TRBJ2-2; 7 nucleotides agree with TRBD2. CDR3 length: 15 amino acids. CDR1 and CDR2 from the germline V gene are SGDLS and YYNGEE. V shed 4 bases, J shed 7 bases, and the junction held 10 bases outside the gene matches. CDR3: CASSKSWTRVGELFF. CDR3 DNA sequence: TGTGCCAGCAGCAAGAGTTGGACTAGAGTCGGGGAGCTGTTTTTT.

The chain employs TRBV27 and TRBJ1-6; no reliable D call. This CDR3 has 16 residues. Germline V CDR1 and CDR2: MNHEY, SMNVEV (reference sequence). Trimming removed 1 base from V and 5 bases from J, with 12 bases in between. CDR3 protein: CASSLYASPNNSPLHF. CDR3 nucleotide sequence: TGTGCCAGCAGTTTATACGCCAGCCCGAATAATTCACCCCTCCACTTT.

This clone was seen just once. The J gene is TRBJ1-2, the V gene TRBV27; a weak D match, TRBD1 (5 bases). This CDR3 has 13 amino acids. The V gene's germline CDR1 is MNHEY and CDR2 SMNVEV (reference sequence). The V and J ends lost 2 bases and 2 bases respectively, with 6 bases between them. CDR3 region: CASSLQGNYGYTF. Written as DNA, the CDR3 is TGTGCCAGCAGTTTACAGGGCAACTATGGCTACACCTTC.

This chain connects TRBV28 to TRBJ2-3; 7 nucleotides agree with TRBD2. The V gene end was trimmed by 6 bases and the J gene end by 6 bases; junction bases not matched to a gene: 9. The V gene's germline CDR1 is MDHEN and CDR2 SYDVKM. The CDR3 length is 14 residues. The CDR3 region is CASRPPRDYDTQYF. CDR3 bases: TGTGCCAGCAGACCGCCCAGGGACTACGATACGCAGTATTTT.